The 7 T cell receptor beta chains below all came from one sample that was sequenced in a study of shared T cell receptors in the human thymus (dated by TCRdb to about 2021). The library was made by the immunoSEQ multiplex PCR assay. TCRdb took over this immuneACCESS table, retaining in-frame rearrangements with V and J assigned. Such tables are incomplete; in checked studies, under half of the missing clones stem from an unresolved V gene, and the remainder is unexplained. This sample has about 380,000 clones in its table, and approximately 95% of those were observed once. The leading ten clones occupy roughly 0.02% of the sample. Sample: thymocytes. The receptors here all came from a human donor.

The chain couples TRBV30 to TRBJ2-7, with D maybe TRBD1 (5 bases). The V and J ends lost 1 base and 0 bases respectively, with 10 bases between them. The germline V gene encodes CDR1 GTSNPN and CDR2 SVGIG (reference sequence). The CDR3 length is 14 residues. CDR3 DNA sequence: TGTGCCTGGAGTGAATGGGGCCTCTCCTACGAGCAGTACTTC. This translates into CAWSEWGLSYEQYF.

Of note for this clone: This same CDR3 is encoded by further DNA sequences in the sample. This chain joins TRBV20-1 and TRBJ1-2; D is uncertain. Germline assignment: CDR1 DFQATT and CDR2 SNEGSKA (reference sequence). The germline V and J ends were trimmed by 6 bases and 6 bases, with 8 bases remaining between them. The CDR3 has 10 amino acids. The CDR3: CSARVDGYTF. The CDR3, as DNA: TGCAGTGCCCGGGTAGATGGCTACACCTTC.

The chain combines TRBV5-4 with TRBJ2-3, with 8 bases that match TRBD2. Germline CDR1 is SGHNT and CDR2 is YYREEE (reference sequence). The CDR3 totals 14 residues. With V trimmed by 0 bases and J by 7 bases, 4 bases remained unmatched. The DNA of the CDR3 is TGTGCCAGCAGCTTGGGGACTAGCACTCATACGCAGTATTTT. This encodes CASSLGTSTHTQYF.

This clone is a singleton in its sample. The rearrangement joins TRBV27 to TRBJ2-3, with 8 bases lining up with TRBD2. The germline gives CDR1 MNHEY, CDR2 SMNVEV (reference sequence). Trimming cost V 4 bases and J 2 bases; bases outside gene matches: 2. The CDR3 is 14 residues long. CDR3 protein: CASSSTSVTDTQYF. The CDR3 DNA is TGTGCCAGCAGTTCGACTAGCGTCACAGATACGCAGTATTTT.

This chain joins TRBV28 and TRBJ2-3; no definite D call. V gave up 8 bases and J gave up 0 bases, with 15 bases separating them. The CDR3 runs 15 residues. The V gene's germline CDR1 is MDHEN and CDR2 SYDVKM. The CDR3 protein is CASSPNLQSTDTQYF. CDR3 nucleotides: TGTGCCAGCTCACCGAATCTCCAGAGCACAGATACGCAGTATTTT.

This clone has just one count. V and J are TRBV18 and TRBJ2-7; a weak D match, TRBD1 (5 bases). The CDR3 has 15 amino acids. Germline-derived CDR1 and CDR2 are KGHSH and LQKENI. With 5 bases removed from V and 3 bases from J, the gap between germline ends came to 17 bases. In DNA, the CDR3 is TGTGCCAGCTCATCATCCCGGACATCGCGCTACGAGCAGTACTTC. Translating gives CASSSSRTSRYEQYF.

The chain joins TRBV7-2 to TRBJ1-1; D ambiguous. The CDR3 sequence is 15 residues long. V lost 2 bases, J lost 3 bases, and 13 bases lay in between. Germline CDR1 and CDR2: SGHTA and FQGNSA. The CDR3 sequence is CASSLKGRHYTEAFF. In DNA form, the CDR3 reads TGTGCCAGCAGCTTAAAAGGGCGGCACTACACTGAAGCTTTCTTT.